The clone carrying this T cell receptor (beta chain) was counted between two and nine times. Using its own MiXCR run on the 5' RACE reads, TCRdb lists one record per CDR3 protein. The sample includes about 360,000 distinct CDR3 sequences, roughly 6.2% seen only once; the top ten take over 14%. This sample is part of a study of T cells after yellow fever vaccination. Sample: PBMCs, taken 5 days after the yellow fever booster vaccination. The TCR comes from a young man who received the YFV17D yellow fever vaccine.

The CDR3 DNA reads TGCAGTGCTATTCGGCCCCTTAGCACAGATACGCAGTATTTT. Its protein is CSAIRPLSTDTQYF. This chain links TRBV20-1 with TRBJ2-3; no clear D gene. V dropped 4 bases and J dropped 0 bases, with 11 bases sitting between them. The germline CDR1 and CDR2 sequences are DFQATT and SNEGSKA (reference sequence). This CDR3 is 14 amino acids long.